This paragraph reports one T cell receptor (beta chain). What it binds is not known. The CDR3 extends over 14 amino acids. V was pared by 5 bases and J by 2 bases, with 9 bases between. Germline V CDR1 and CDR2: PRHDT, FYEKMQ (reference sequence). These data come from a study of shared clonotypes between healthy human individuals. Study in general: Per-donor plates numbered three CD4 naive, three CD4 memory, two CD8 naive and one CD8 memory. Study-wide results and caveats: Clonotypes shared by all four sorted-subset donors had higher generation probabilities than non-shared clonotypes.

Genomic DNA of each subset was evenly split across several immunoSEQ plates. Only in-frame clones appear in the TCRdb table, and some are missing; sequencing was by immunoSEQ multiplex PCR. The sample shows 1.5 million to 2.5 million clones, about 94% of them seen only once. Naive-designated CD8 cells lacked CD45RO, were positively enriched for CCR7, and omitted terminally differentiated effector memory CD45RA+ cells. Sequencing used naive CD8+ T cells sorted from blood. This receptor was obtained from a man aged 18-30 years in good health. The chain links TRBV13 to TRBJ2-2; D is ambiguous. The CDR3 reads CASSPTFNTGELFF. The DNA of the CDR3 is TGTGCCAGCAGCCCTACCTTTAACACCGGGGAGCTGTTTTTT.